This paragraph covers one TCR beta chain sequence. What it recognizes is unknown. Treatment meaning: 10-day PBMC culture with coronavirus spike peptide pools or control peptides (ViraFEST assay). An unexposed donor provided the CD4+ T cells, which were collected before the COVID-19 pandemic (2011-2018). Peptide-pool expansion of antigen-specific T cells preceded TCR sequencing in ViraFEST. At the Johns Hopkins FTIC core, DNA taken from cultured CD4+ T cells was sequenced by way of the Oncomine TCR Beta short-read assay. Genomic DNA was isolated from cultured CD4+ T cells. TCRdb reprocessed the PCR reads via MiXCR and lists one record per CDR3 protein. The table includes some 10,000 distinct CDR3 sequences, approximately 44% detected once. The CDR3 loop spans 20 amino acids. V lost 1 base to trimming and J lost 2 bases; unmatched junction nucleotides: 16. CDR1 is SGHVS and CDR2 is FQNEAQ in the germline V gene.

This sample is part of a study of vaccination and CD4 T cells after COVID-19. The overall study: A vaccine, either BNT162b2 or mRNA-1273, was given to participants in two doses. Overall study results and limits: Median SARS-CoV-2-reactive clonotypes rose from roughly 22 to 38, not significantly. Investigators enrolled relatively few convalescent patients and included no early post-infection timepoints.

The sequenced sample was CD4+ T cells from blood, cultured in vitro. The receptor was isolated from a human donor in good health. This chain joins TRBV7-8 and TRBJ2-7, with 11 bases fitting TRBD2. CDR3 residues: CASSLGRGTGTSGGPYEQYF. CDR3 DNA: TGTGCCAGCAGCTTAGGCCGTGGGACAGGGACTAGCGGAGGCCCCTACGAGCAGTACTTC.